A single sample is the source of the 23 T cell receptor beta chains below, sequenced in a study of T cells after yellow fever vaccination. In TCRdb, the 5' RACE reads were re-called with MiXCR into one record per CDR3 protein. Of hundreds of thousands of distinct CDR3 sequences in the sample, approximately 6% were seen once. Source: PBMCs, taken 5 days after the yellow fever booster vaccination. These receptors originate from a young man who received the YFV17D yellow fever vaccine.

This clonotype was found many times. The chain combines TRBV24-1 with TRBJ2-2; no reliable D call. V lost 3 bases and J lost 4, with 5 bases in between. Germline V CDR1 and CDR2: KGHDR, SFDVKD. This CDR3 has 13 amino acids. The CDR3 region is CATSDQVTGELFF. The CDR3 nucleotides are TGTGCCACCAGTGATCAAGTCACCGGGGAGCTGTTTTTT.

V and J are TRBV10-3 and TRBJ2-3; TRBD2 matches 12 bases. Per the germline V gene, CDR1 is ENHRY and CDR2 is SYGVKD. This CDR3 is built from 19 residues. With V trimmed by 0 bases and J by 5 bases, 12 bases remained unmatched. The DNA of the CDR3 is TGTGCCATCAGTGAGTCGAGGTTACCTAGCGGGAGGGCCGGAGATACGCAGTATTTT. This encodes CAISESRLPSGRAGDTQYF.

As to this clonotype: Likely a read error: the CDR3 ends without its conserved phenylalanine or tryptophan. This sequence joins TRBV29-1 and TRBJ2-4; D may be TRBD1 (5 bases). V was clipped by 0 bases and J by 8 bases, with 8 bases between them. The CDR3 runs 12 residues. Germline V gives CDR1 SQVTM, CDR2 ANQGSEA. The CDR3 sequence: CSVEDRVYIQYL. In DNA, the CDR3 is TGCAGCGTTGAAGACAGGGTATACATTCAGTACCTC.

This clonotype was recorded many times. The V and J genes are TRBV11-2 and TRBJ2-5; D gene unclear. V shed 7 bases and J shed 2 bases, with 8 bases lying between them. The CDR3 runs to 12 residues. Looked up from germline, CDR1 is SGHAT and CDR2 is FQNNGV. The CDR3 loop is CASNRRQETQYF. In DNA, the CDR3 is TGTGCCAGCAACCGACGGCAAGAGACCCAGTACTTC.

This clonotype turned up a few times. J is TRBJ1-2 and V is TRBV10-3; D is uncertain. Per germline, CDR1 ENHRY and CDR2 SYGVKD. Trimming stripped 3 bases from V and 6 bases from J, with 8 bases between. This CDR3 is built from 12 residues. Here the CDR3 DNA reads TGTGCCATCAGTGACCTAACCAATGGCTACACCTTC. Translation: CAISDLTNGYTF.

There are many counts of this clonotype. The chain has TRBV20-1 and TRBJ2-3, with 7 bases matching TRBD2. The CDR3 is 14 residues long. Germline trimming cut 2 bases from V and 4 bases from J; bases unmatched to any gene: 6. Germline CDR1 and CDR2: DFQATT and SNEGSKA (reference sequence). The CDR3 DNA reads TGCAGTGCTAGATGGCGGGAGTCGGCAGATACGCAGTATTTT. Its protein is CSARWRESADTQYF.

The chain combines TRBV20-1 with TRBJ2-5, with 12 bases aligning to TRBD2. This CDR3 is built from 14 residues. The V gene's germline CDR1 is DFQATT and CDR2 SNEGSKA (reference sequence). V lost 1 base, J lost 7 bases, and 4 bases stayed unmatched. DNA of the CDR3: TGCAGTGCTAGAGGGACTAGCGGGATTGGGACCCAGTACTTC. Its translation is CSARGTSGIGTQYF.

This clonotype showed up many times. The gene calls are TRBV6-2 or TRBV6-3 and TRBJ1-1; D is uncertain. This CDR3 is 13 amino acids long. V lost 2 bases and J lost 2, with 6 bases in between. Germline CDR1 is MNHEY and CDR2 is SVGEGT. The CDR3 loop is CASSYKLNTEAFF. CDR3 nucleotides: TGTGCCAGCAGTTACAAGCTAAACACTGAAGCTTTCTTT.

V gene TRBV5-5 combines with J gene TRBJ2-2, with 7 bases matching TRBD1. J lost 3 bases, V lost 4 bases, and 6 bases had no gene match. Germline lookup yields CDR1 SGHKS and CDR2 YYEKEE (reference sequence). The CDR3 is made up of 15 amino acids. In DNA, the CDR3 is TGTGCCAGCAGCCCGCGACAGGGTTACACCGGGGAGCTGTTTTTT. This gives the protein CASSPRQGYTGELFF.

The chain carries TRBV7-2 and TRBJ2-7; 7 bases map to TRBD2. CDR1 is SGHTA and CDR2 is FQGNSA in the germline V gene. Trimming cost V 5 bases and J 0 bases; bases outside gene matches: 4. CDR3 length: 14 residues. CDR3 amino acids: CASSISGYSYEQYF. The CDR3 bases are TGTGCCAGCAGCATTAGCGGGTACTCCTACGAGCAGTACTTC.

The table lists this clonotype with a few counts. The chain has TRBV4-3 and TRBJ2-3; perhaps TRBD2 as D (5 bases). This CDR3 is built from 16 residues. Germline CDR1 LGHNA, CDR2 YSLEER. V was trimmed by 1 base and J by 2 bases, leaving 13 bases between them. CDR3 in DNA: TGCGCCAGCAGCCAAGGGCGCCTAGACTACACAGATACGCAGTATTTT. Its protein is CASSQGRLDYTDTQYF.

This clonotype appeared a few times. V usage is TRBV14 and J usage is TRBJ2-2; 7 positions match TRBD1. Trimming removed 1 base from V and 6 bases from J; junction bases left unmatched: 5. The length of the CDR3 is 15 residues. Germline V gene sequence: CDR1 SGHDN, CDR2 FVKESK. CDR3 protein: CASSQVTGKAGELFF. The CDR3 DNA sequence: TGTGCCAGCAGCCAAGTGACAGGGAAGGCCGGGGAGCTGTTTTTT.

V gene TRBV7-9 combines with J gene TRBJ1-2; D is undetermined. This CDR3 region has 14 residues. Germline CDR1 and CDR2: SEHNR and FQNEAQ (reference sequence). The V end lost 2 bases, the J end lost 6 bases, and 13 bases lay between the germline ends. CDR3 DNA sequence: TGTGCCAGCAGCTTAAATGAGGACTGGGATGGCTACACCTTC. Its protein is CASSLNEDWDGYTF.

This clonotype was found a few times. The chain combines TRBV29-1 with TRBJ2-2, with D tentatively TRBD1 or TRBD2 (5 bases each). In germline, CDR1 is SQVTM, CDR2 ANQGSEA. V was shortened by 6 bases and J by 0 bases, with 14 bases between the two germline ends. This CDR3 has 15 residues. The CDR3 DNA reads TGCAGCGTGAGATCGGGACCGACGAACACCGGGGAGCTGTTTTTT. It yields the protein CSVRSGPTNTGELFF.

This chain joins TRBV28 and TRBJ2-7, with 8 bases that match TRBD2. Trimming at V came to 4 bases and at J to 12 bases, leaving 5 bases not matched to a gene. Per germline, CDR1 MDHEN and CDR2 SYDVKM. This CDR3 is 11 amino acids long. CDR3 loop: CASSSSGGVYF. The CDR3 DNA follows: TGTGCCAGCAGTTCCTCGGGGGGGGTGTACTTC.

This clonotype rates as medium-sized (0.01 to 0.1%). The chain is built from TRBV7-9 and TRBJ1-2, with D hard to call. The CDR3 has 13 amino acids. In germline, CDR1 is SEHNR, CDR2 FQNEAQ (reference sequence). V dropped 3 bases and J dropped 5 bases, with 10 bases sitting between them. Written as DNA, the CDR3 is TGTGCCAGCAGCTTCGGACGGGATTATGGCTACACCTTC. Amino acid sequence: CASSFGRDYGYTF.

The chain has TRBV29-1 and TRBJ2-7, with D tentatively TRBD2 (6 bases). The germline V gene has CDR1 SQVTM and CDR2 ANQGSEA. V lost 1 base and J 7 bases, leaving 14 bases between the germline ends. The CDR3 spans 13 residues. The CDR3 nucleotides are TGCAGCGTTGAAGTTGCCTATGCGGGAGAGCAGTACTTC. This sequence encodes CSVEVAYAGEQYF.

This clonotype was counted ten times or more. The chain combines TRBV18 with TRBJ2-5; tentatively, D is TRBD1 (5 bases). CDR1 and CDR2 from the germline V gene are KGHSH and LQKENI. This CDR3 has 12 amino acids. The germline V and J ends were trimmed by 8 bases and 5 bases, with 12 bases remaining between them. The CDR3 bases are TGTGCCAGCAGCCCTCCAGGGGAGACCCAGTACTTC. This codes for CASSPPGETQYF.

In its sample, this clonotype was seen many times. The rearrangement links TRBV11-1 to TRBJ2-7; 8 bases line up with TRBD1. Germline V lookup: CDR1 SGHAT, CDR2 FQDESV (reference sequence). This CDR3 is 13 amino acids long. Unmatched junction bases numbered 2, after V lost 3 bases and J lost 4 bases. CDR3 protein: CASSFGQGYEQYF. CDR3 DNA: TGTGCCAGCAGCTTTGGACAGGGTTACGAGCAGTACTTC.

The chain recombines TRBV7-9 with TRBJ1-5, with a possible D match to TRBD1 (6 bases). Trimming removed 10 bases at V and 2 bases at J, with 18 bases between. This CDR3 is built from 15 residues. CDR1 is SEHNR and CDR2 is FQNEAQ in the germline V gene (reference sequence). CDR3 nucleotides: TGTGCCACAGGGGCAGGACCCCAAGGCAATCAGCCCCAGCATTTT. Translation: CATGAGPQGNQPQHF.

This clonotype was observed a handful of times. The rearrangement uses TRBV11-2 and TRBJ1-4, with D maybe TRBD1 (5 bases). Germline loops: CDR1 SGHAT, CDR2 FQNNGV. With 4 bases removed from V and 3 bases from J, the gap between germline ends came to 12 bases. This CDR3 has 15 amino acids. CDR3 region: CASSSVGGPNEKLFF. The CDR3 nucleotides read TGTGCCAGCAGCTCCGTGGGGGGACCTAATGAAAAACTGTTTTTT.

A few counts support this clonotype. The chain couples TRBV20-1 to TRBJ2-1, with a weak D call TRBD2 (5 bases). The V gene lost 3 bases and the J gene lost 7 bases, with 19 bases spanning the gap. The CDR3 is made up of 15 amino acids. CDR1 and CDR2 from the germline V gene are DFQATT and SNEGSKA (reference sequence). CDR3 protein: CSAREPLRVGNEQFF. The CDR3 region has the DNA TGCAGTGCTAGGGAACCTCTGCGGGTAGGAAATGAGCAGTTCTTC.

In this sample, this clonotype turned up a few times. The V gene is TRBV20-1, the J gene TRBJ2-7, with 8 bases fitting TRBD2. The junction had 7 bases not matched to a gene; V was cut back by 6 bases and J by 3 bases. The germline V gene has CDR1 DFQATT and CDR2 SNEGSKA (reference sequence). This CDR3 contains 13 residues. CDR3 residues: CSAPEREYYEQYF. In DNA, the CDR3 is TGCAGTGCCCCCGAGCGGGAGTACTACGAGCAGTACTTC.